This is a list of T cell receptor beta chains from one sample in a study of cytomegalovirus exposure and HLA in healthy donors. Using immunoSEQ multiplex PCR, the repertoire was profiled, and TCRdb retains in-frame clones only, with some absent. This repertoire shows approximately 250,000 clones, roughly 78% found once; its top ten account for about 0.45%. The sequenced material came from PBMCs. All receptors come from a boy between 10 and 17 years old in good health and CMV-seronegative. Each CDR3 is given with its conserved first and last residue. Fields, in order: clone size, D gene, V gene, J gene, CDR3 DNA, CDR3 protein. The D gene is left open where the match is weak. The size entry is marked missing in some rows and otherwise reads once, few, many or a size class.

NA	NA	TRBV7-8	TRBJ1-6	TGTGCCAGCAGCTTAGGATCCCCCAGGGTCCTAGGGCATAATTCACCCCTCCACTTT	CASSLGSPRVLGHNSPLHF
NA	TRBD1	TRBV5-6	TRBJ2-1	TGTGCCAGCAGCTTGTTAGGACAGGGACTTAATGAGCAGTTCTTC	CASSLLGQGLNEQFF
NA	TRBD1	TRBV6-5	TRBJ2-1	TGTGCCAGCACATCCCGGGACAGGGACTACAATGAGCAGTTCTTC	CASTSRDRDYNEQFF
few	NA	TRBV18	TRBJ1-4	TGTGCCAGCTCACCGAGGAGACAGAATGAAAAACTGTTTTTT	CASSPRRQNEKLFF
NA	NA	TRBV19	TRBJ1-5	TGTGCCAGTAGTATTGCGACACATAGCAATCAGCCCCAGCATTTT	CASSIATHSNQPQHF
once	NA	TRBV30	TRBJ2-4	TGTGCCTGGAGCCAAGGACAGAATCCTTCTCAAACCCCCAAAAACATTCAGTACTTC	CAWSQGQNPSQTPKNIQYF
NA	TRBD2	TRBV5-1	TRBJ2-5	TGCGCCAGCAGGCGGACTAGCGGGAGTTTGGAGACCCAGTACTTC	CASRRTSGSLETQYF
NA	NA	TRBV7-6	TRBJ1-1	TGTGCCAGCAGCTTAGCGGCTAGGAACACTGAAGCTTTCTTT	CASSLAARNTEAFF
NA	NA	TRBV6-1	TRBJ1-2	TGTGCCAGCAGTGAGAGGGACATCTCTAACTATGGCTACACCTTC	CASSERDISNYGYTF
few	TRBD1	TRBV5-4	TRBJ2-5	TGTGCCAGCAGCGCCAGACCGGGACAGCAAGAGACCCAGTACTTC	CASSARPGQQETQYF
once	NA	TRBV27	TRBJ1-5	TGTGCCAGCAAGGGGGACGGATTTAGCAATCAGCCCCAGCATTTT	CASKGDGFSNQPQHF
NA	NA	TRBV6-5	TRBJ1-1	TGTGCCAGCAATCAACCGGGACTGGCGAACACTGAAGCTTTCTTT	CASNQPGLANTEAFF
few	NA	TRBV30	TRBJ1-5	TGTGCCTGGAGTGGCACTAATCAGCCCCAGCATTTT	CAWSGTNQPQHF
NA	TRBD1	TRBV29-1	TRBJ1-1	TGCAGCGTCGGACAGGGATGGGGAATGAACACTGAAGCTTTCTTT	CSVGQGWGMNTEAFF
NA	TRBD1	TRBV18	TRBJ1-2	TGTGCCAGCTCACCCACAGGACAGGGATCTAACTATGGCTACACCTTC	CASSPTGQGSNYGYTF
NA	NA	TRBV7-6	TRBJ2-7	TGTGCCAGCAGCTCCCGTCTGGGCGGGATGCCAGGCTCCTACGAGCAGTACTTC	CASSSRLGGMPGSYEQYF
NA	NA	TRBV30	TRBJ2-5	TGTGCCTGGAGTGGGTTGAACGGGGGGCTAGAGACCCAGTACTTC	CAWSGLNGGLETQYF
NA	TRBD1	TRBV5-1	TRBJ1-1	TGCGCCAGCAGCTTGGAAGGCAGGGCCCCAGGGGGCACTGAAGCTTTCTTT	CASSLEGRAPGGTEAFF
NA	TRBD2	TRBV27	TRBJ2-1	TGTGCCAGCAGTTTTCAGCGCATCGGGAGGGCCCTCGATGAGCAGTTCTTC	CASSFQRIGRALDEQFF